This T cell receptor (beta chain) was sequenced in a study of cytomegalovirus exposure and HLA in healthy donors. Turning to the study itself: Findings of an earlier analysis included around 100 million unique TCR beta sequences from 180 million or so T cells.

The CDR3 has 17 amino acids. Germline lookup yields CDR1 SEHNR and CDR2 FQNEAQ (reference sequence). V was cut by 7 bases and J by 5 bases, with 23 bases left in between. The study ran its PCR with 60 Vbeta and 13 Jbeta primers. The protocol was immunoSEQ multiplex PCR, while the TCRdb copy is restricted to in-frame clones and leaves out a portion. The sample holds about 140,000 clones, 50% to 75% seen once. This clone was recorded once. Its antigen is as yet unknown. Study-level findings and limits: Several of the most significant clusters appeared linked to common viral pathogens, based on a later analysis. It was reportedly the case that the classifier diagnosed cytomegalovirus status with high specificity and sensitivity. Three CMV-associated chains proved CMV antigen-specific in vitro.

The receptor comes from a woman aged 40 to 55 in good health and CMV-seronegative. The rearrangement links TRBV7-9 to TRBJ2-2; a weak D match, TRBD1 (6 bases). Sequencing was carried out using PBMCs. In DNA, the CDR3 is TGTGCCAGCACCCCTAGGTCTACAGGGATAGGGACCGGGGAGCTGTTTTTT. It specifies CASTPRSTGIGTGELFF.